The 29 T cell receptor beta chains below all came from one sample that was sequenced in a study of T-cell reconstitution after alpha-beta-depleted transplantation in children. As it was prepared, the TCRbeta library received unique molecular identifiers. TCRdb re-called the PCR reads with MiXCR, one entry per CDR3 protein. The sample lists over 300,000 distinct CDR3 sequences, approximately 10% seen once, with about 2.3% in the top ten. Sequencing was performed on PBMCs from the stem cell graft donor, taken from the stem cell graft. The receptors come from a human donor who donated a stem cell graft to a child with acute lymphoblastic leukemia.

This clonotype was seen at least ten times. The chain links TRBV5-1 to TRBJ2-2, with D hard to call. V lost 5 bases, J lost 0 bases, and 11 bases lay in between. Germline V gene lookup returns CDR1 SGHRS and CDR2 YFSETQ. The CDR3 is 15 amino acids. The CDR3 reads CASSGRTANTGELFF. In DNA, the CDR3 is TGCGCCAGCAGTGGCAGGACGGCGAACACCGGGGAGCTGTTTTTT.

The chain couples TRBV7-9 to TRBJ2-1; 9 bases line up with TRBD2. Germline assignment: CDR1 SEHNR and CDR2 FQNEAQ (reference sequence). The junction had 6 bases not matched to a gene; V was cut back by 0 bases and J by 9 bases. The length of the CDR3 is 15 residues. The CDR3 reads CASSLAGGRAPEQFF. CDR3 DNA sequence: TGTGCCAGCAGCTTAGCGGGCGGGAGGGCCCCTGAGCAGTTCTTC. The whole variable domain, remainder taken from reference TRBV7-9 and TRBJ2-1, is DTGVSQNPRHKITKRGQNVTFRCDPISEHNRLYWYRQTLGQGPEFLTYFQNEAQLEKSRLLSDRFSAERPKGSFSTLEIQRTEQGDSAMYLCASSLAGGRAPEQFFGPGTRLTVL.

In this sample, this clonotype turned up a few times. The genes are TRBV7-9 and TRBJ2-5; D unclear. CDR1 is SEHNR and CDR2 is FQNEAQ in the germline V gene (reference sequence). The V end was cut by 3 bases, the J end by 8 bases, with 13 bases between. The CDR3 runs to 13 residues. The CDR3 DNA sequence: TGTGCCAGCAGCTTCGGGTCGTATGGTACCCAGTACTTC. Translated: CASSFGSYGTQYF.

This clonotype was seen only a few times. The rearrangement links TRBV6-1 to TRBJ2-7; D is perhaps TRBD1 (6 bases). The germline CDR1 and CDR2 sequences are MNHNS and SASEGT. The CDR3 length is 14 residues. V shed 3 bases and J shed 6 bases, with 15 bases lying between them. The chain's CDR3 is CASSENTGWVEQYF. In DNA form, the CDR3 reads TGTGCCAGCAGTGAGAACACAGGGTGGGTCGAGCAGTACTTC.

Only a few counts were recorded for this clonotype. This CDR3 is CSVEWGQGKGYTQYF. The CDR3 DNA follows: TGCAGCGTTGAATGGGGACAGGGAAAAGGATATACGCAGTATTTT. The V and J genes are TRBV29-1 and TRBJ2-3, with 9 bases fitting TRBD1. The V gene's germline CDR1 is SQVTM and CDR2 ANQGSEA. This CDR3 has 15 residues. V lost 2 bases to trimming and J lost 7 bases; unmatched junction nucleotides: 10.

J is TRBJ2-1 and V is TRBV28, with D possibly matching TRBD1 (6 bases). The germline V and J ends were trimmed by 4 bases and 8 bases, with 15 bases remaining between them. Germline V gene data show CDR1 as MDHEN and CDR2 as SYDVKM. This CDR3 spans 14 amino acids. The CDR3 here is CASSSLSRGYEQFF. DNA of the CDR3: TGTGCCAGCAGTTCGCTCAGCAGGGGCTATGAGCAGTTCTTC.

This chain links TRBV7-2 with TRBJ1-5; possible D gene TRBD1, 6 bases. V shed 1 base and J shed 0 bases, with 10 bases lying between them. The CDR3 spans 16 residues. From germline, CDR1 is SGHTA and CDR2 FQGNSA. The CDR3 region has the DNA TGTGCCAGCAGCTTAGTGGGGGCGGATAGCAATCAGCCCCAGCATTTT. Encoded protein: CASSLVGADSNQPQHF.

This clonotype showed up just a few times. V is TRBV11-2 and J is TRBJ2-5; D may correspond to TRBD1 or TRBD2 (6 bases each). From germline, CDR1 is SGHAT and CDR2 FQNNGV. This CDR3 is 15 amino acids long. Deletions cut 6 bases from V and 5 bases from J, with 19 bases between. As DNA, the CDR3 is TGTGCCAGCAGGCGCGGGACACCTCTTGGGGAGACCCAGTACTTC. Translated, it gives CASRRGTPLGETQYF.

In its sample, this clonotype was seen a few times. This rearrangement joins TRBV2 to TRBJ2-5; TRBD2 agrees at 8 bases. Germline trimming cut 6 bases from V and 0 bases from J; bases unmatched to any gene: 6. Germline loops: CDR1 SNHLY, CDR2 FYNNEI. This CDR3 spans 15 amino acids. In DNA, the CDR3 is TGTGCCAGCAGCTTTGCTAGCGGGCACCAAGAGACCCAGTACTTC. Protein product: CASSFASGHQETQYF.

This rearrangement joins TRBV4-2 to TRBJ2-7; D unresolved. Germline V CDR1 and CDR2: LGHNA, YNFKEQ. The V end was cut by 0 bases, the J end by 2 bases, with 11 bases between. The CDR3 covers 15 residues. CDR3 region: CASSQDLARPYEQYF. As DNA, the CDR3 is TGTGCCAGCAGCCAAGACCTTGCCCGCCCCTACGAGCAGTACTTC.

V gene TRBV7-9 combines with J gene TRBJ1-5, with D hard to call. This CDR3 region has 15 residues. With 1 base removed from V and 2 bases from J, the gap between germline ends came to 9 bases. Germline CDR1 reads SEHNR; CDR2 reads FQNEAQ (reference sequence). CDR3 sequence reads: CASSLVLGGNQPQHF. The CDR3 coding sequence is TGTGCCAGCAGCTTAGTTTTGGGAGGCAATCAGCCCCAGCATTTT.

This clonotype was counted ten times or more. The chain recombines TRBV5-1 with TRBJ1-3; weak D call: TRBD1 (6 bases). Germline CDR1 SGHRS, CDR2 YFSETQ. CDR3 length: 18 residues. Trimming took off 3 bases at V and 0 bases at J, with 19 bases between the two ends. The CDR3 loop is CASSSQPGTTFSGNTIYF. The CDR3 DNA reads TGCGCCAGCAGCTCGCAACCAGGGACAACCTTCTCTGGAAACACCATATATTTT.

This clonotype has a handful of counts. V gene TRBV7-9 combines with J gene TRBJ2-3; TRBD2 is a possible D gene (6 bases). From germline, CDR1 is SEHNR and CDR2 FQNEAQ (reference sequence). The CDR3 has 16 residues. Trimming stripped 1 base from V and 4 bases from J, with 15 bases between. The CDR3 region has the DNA TGTGCCAGCAGCTTAGATCTGGTGGGAGGCGCAGATACGCAGTATTTT. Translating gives CASSLDLVGGADTQYF.

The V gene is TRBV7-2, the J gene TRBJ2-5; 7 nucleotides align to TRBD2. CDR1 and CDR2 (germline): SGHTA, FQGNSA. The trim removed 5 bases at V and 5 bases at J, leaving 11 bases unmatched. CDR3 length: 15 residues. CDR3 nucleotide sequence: TGTGCCAGCAGCCGCGCGGGTAGCGGGTGGGAGACCCAGTACTTC. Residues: CASSRAGSGWETQYF.

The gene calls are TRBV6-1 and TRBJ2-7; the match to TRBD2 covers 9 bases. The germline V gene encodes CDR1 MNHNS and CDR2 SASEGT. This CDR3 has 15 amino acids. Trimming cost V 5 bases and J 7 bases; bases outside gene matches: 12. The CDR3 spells CASSNRGRAMIEQYF. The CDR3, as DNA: TGTGCCAGCAGTAACCGCGGGAGGGCCATGATTGAGCAGTACTTC.

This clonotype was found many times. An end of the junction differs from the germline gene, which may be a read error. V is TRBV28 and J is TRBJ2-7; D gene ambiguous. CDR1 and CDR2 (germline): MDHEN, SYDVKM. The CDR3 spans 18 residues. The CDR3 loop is CASSSNAILRSVPYKQYF. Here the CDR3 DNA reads TGTGCCAGCAGTTCCAATGCGATCCTACGGAGCGTACCCTACAAGCAGTACTTC.

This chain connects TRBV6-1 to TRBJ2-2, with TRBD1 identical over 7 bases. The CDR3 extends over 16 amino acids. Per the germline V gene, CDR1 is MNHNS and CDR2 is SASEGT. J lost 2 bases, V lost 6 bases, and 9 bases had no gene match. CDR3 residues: CASSPGQLGNTGELFF. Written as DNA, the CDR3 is TGTGCCAGCAGCCCGGGACAGCTTGGAAACACCGGGGAGCTGTTTTTT.

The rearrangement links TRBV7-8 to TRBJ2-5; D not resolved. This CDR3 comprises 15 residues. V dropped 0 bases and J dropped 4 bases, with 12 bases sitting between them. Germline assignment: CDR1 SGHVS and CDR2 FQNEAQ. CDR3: CASSLAIISGETQYF. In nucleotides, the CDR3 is TGTGCCAGCAGCTTAGCCATTATCTCGGGAGAGACCCAGTACTTC.

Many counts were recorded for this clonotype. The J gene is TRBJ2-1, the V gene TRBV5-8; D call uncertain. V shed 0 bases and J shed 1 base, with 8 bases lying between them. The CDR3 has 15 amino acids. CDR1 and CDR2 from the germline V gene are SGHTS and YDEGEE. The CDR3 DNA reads TGTGCCAGCAGCTTGGGTCCGGTTTCCTACAATGAGCAGTTCTTC. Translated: CASSLGPVSYNEQFF. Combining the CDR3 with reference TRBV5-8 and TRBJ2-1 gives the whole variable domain EAGVTQSPTHLIKTRGQQATLRCSPISGHTSVYWYQQALGLGLQFLLWYDEGEERNRGNFPPRFSGRQFPNYSSELNVNALELEDSALYLCASSLGPVSYNEQFFGPGTRLTVL.

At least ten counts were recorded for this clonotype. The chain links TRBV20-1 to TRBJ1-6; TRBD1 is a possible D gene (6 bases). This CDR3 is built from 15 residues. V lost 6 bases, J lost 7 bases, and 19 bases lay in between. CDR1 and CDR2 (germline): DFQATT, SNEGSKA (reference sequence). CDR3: CSAPLTGRGNSPLHF. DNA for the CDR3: TGCAGTGCCCCCCTCACAGGGCGCGGAAATTCACCCCTCCACTTT.

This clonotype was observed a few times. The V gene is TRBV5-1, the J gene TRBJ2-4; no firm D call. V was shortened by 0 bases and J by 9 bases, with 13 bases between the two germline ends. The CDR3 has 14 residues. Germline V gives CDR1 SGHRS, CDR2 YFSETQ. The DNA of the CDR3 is TGCGCCAGCAGCTTGGGGTCCCGACTCGCCATTCAGTACTTC. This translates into CASSLGSRLAIQYF.

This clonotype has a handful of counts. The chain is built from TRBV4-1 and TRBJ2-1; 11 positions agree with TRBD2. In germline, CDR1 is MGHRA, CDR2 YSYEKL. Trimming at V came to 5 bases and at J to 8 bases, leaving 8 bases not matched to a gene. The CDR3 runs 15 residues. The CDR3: CASSTLAGASDEQFF. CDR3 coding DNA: TGCGCCAGCAGCACACTAGCGGGAGCATCCGATGAGCAGTTCTTC.

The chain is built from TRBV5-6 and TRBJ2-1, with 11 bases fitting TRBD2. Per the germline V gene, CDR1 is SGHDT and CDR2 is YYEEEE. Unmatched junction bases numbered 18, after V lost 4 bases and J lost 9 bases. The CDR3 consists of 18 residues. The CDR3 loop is CASSPRDLFRLAGFEQFF. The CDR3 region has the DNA TGTGCCAGCAGCCCACGAGACTTATTTAGACTAGCGGGATTTGAGCAGTTCTTC.

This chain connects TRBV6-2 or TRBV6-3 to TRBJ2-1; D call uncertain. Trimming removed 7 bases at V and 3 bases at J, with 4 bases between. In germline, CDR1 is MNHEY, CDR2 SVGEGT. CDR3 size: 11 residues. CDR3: CASTDYNEQFF. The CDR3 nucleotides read TGTGCCAGCACCGACTACAATGAGCAGTTCTTC.

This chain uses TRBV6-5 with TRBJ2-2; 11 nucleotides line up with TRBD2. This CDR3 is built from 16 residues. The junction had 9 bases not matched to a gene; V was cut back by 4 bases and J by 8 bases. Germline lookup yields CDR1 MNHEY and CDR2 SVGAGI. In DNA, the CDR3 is TGTGCCAGCAGTTCGCCGGGACTAGCGGAGGCGGGGGAGCTGTTTTTT. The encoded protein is CASSSPGLAEAGELFF.

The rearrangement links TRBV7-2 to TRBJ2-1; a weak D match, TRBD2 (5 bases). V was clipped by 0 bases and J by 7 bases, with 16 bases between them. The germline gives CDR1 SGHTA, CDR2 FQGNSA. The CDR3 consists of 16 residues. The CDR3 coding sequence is TGTGCCAGCAGCTTAGCGTCGACCCCGGGGATTAATGAGCAGTTCTTC. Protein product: CASSLASTPGINEQFF.

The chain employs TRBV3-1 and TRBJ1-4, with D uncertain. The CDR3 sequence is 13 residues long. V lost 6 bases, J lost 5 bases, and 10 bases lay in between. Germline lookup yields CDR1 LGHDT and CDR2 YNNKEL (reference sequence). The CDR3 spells CASSSTRNEKLFF. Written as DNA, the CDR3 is TGTGCCAGCAGTTCCACTCGAAATGAAAAACTGTTTTTT.

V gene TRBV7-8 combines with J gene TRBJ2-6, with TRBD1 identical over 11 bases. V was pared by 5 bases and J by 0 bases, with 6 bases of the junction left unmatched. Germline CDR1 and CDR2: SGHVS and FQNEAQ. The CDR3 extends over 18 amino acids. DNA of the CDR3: TGTGCCAGCAGCCACGGACAGGGGGCTCCCTCTGGGGCCAACGTCCTGACTTTC. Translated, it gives CASSHGQGAPSGANVLTF.

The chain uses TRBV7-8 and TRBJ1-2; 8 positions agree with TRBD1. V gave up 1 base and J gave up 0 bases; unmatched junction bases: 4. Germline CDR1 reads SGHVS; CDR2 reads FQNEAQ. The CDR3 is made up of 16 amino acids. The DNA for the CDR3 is TGTGCCAGCAGCTTAGGAGCAGGGGGCCCTAACTATGGCTACACCTTC. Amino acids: CASSLGAGGPNYGYTF.